Below, 26 T cell receptor beta chains from the same sample are listed, as sequenced in a study of control samples from healthy donors and cancer patients. The assay was immunoSEQ multiplex PCR, and TCRdb's table has in-frame clones only and misses some. The sample has 73,000 or so clones, roughly 87% seen once. Sequencing was carried out using blood. The receptors were sampled from a woman between 50 and 59 years old in good health.

This clone was observed a single time. The chain has TRBV30 and TRBJ2-5; D gene ambiguous. The CDR3 totals 12 residues. CDR1 is GTSNPN and CDR2 is SVGIG in the germline V gene (reference sequence). Trimming pared 1 base from V and 4 bases from J, leaving 7 bases between. The CDR3 reads CAWSELGETQYF. The CDR3 coding sequence is TGTGCCTGGAGTGAGCTAGGAGAGACCCAGTACTTC.

The chain uses TRBV3-1 (or the pseudogene TRBV3-2) and TRBJ2-7, with D maybe TRBD2 (7 bases). From germline, CDR1 is LGHDT and CDR2 YNNKEL (reference sequence). This CDR3 region has 14 residues. Trimming removed 3 bases at V and 6 bases at J, with 15 bases between. The CDR3 nucleotides read TGTGCCAGCAGCCAGTGGGTCGGGGGGCGCGAGCAGTACTTC. Translating it yields CASSQWVGGREQYF.

The chain links TRBV11-2 to TRBJ2-2; 7 bases map to TRBD1. CDR3 length: 16 residues. Germline values: CDR1 SGHAT, CDR2 FQNNGV. The V and J ends lost 4 bases and 4 bases, in that order; junction bases with no gene match: 9. This CDR3 reads CASSSVSGQTTGELFF. The DNA of the CDR3 is TGTGCCAGCAGCTCCGTCTCGGGACAGACCACCGGGGAGCTGTTTTTT.

CDR3 sequence reads: CASSLASGQNYGYTF. CDR3 bases: TGTGCCAGCAGCTTAGCTTCCGGGCAGAACTATGGCTACACCTTC. The rearrangement joins TRBV11-1 to TRBJ1-2; D gene ambiguous. V shed 0 bases and J shed 2 bases, with 10 bases lying between them. The CDR3 length is 15 residues. Germline assignment: CDR1 SGHAT and CDR2 FQDESV (reference sequence).

CDR3 region: CAWSVGGSTFF. As DNA, the CDR3 is TGTGCCTGGAGTGTGGGCGGGAGTACGTTCTTC. This rearrangement joins TRBV30 to TRBJ2-1; TRBD2 matches 7 bases. Losses at the gene ends were 0 bases for V and 15 bases for J; bases not matched to a gene: 5. Germline loops: CDR1 GTSNPN, CDR2 SVGIG (reference sequence). This CDR3 is 11 amino acids long.

The rearrangement links TRBV7-9 to TRBJ2-7; 7 bases match TRBD1. The CDR3 is 13 residues long. V lost 1 base to trimming and J lost 6 bases; unmatched junction nucleotides: 3. Germline values: CDR1 SEHNR, CDR2 FQNEAQ (reference sequence). CDR3: CASSLGGQAEQYF. CDR3 bases: TGTGCCAGCAGCTTAGGTGGACAGGCCGAGCAGTACTTC.

The V gene is TRBV5-6, the J gene TRBJ1-6; 8 nucleotides match TRBD1. Germline CDR1 is SGHDT and CDR2 is YYEEEE. The ends lost 4 bases at V and 7 bases at J; junction bases unmatched: 7. This CDR3 has 15 residues. The CDR3 loop reads CASSLPGQANSPLHF. The CDR3 DNA reads TGTGCCAGCAGCCTTCCGGGACAGGCAAATTCACCCCTCCACTTT.

The chain uses TRBV9 and TRBJ1-1; 8 bases are a match to TRBD1. Germline-derived CDR1 and CDR2 are SGDLS and YYNGEE. This CDR3 region has 14 residues. Trimming took 2 bases from V and 5 from J; bases not matched to a gene: 5. The CDR3 coding sequence is TGTGCCAGCAGCGTGAAACAGGGGGAAACTGAAGCTTTCTTT. Translation gives CASSVKQGETEAFF.

The gene calls are TRBV6-6 and TRBJ1-1; D is possibly TRBD1 (5 bases). Germline V CDR1 and CDR2: MNHNY, SVGAGI (reference sequence). The V end was cut by 2 bases, the J end by 6 bases, with 10 bases between. CDR3 length: 13 residues. The CDR3 DNA follows: TGTGCCAGCAGTTACAAAGGGGACGCTGAAGCTTTCTTT. This translates into CASSYKGDAEAFF.

The chain combines TRBV27 with TRBJ1-1, with TRBD1 as a possible D gene (5 bases). Germline loops: CDR1 MNHEY, CDR2 SMNVEV (reference sequence). This CDR3 spans 15 amino acids. Trimming removed 0 bases at V and 2 bases at J, with 10 bases between. The CDR3 DNA follows: TGTGCCAGCAGTTTATCGAGGGGCGGAAACACTGAAGCTTTCTTT. Translated, it gives CASSLSRGGNTEAFF.

This clone was counted only a few times. The chain couples TRBV6-4 to TRBJ2-3; D call uncertain. The germline V gene encodes CDR1 MRHNA and CDR2 SNTAGT. Trimming left V 6 bases short and J 1 base short, with 11 bases between. The CDR3 covers 14 residues. The CDR3 bases are TGTGCCAGCAGCATATCCCCCGGCACAGATACGCAGTATTTT. Protein sequence: CASSISPGTDTQYF.

The chain employs TRBV7-2 and TRBJ2-5; D is unresolved. Germline values: CDR1 SGHTA, CDR2 FQGNSA. This CDR3 spans 14 amino acids. The germline V and J ends were trimmed by 1 base and 5 bases, with 11 bases remaining between them. CDR3 region: CASSLVRFAETQYF. CDR3 DNA: TGTGCCAGCAGCTTAGTTCGTTTCGCGGAGACCCAGTACTTC.

J is TRBJ2-5 and V is TRBV3-1 (or the pseudogene TRBV3-2); no clear D gene. From germline, CDR1 is LGHDT and CDR2 YNNKEL (reference sequence). V was pared by 3 bases and J by 5 bases, with 7 bases between. CDR3 size: 12 residues. CDR3 region: CASSHQDETQYF. CDR3 in DNA: TGTGCCAGCAGCCACCAAGATGAGACCCAGTACTTC.

V usage is TRBV5-1 and J usage is TRBJ1-1; D gene uncertain. Germline CDR1 and CDR2: SGHRS and YFSETQ. Trimming removed 5 bases from V and 2 bases from J, with 7 bases in between. The CDR3 sequence is 12 residues long. CDR3 DNA: TGCGCCAGCAGGGACGTTAACACTGAAGCTTTCTTT. As protein: CASRDVNTEAFF. Based on the CDR3 plus reference TRBV5-1 and TRBJ1-1, the full variable domain is KAGVTQTPRYLIKTRGQQVTLSCSPISGHRSVSWYQQTPGQGLQFLFEYFSETQRNKGNFPGRFSGRQFSNSRSEMNVSTLELGDSALYLCASRDVNTEAFFGQGTRLTVV.

The rearrangement uses TRBV18 and TRBJ2-2; TRBD1 aligns across 8 bases. Trimming at V came to 3 bases and at J to 4 bases, leaving 7 bases not matched to a gene. Germline-derived CDR1 and CDR2 are KGHSH and LQKENI. This CDR3 region has 16 residues. The CDR3 coding sequence is TGTGCCAGCTCACCGAACGACAGGGGCGGCACCGGGGAGCTGTTTTTT. Residues: CASSPNDRGGTGELFF.

V usage is TRBV29-1 and J usage is TRBJ2-7, with 11 bases lining up with TRBD2. V lost 7 bases, J lost 0 bases, and 5 bases stayed unmatched. This CDR3 spans 14 amino acids. Per the germline V gene, CDR1 is SQVTM and CDR2 is ANQGSEA. This CDR3 reads CSAGTSGHSYEQYF. The DNA for the CDR3 is TGCAGCGCGGGGACTAGCGGACACTCCTACGAGCAGTACTTC.

V gene TRBV29-1 combines with J gene TRBJ1-1, with D hard to call. Trimming left V 6 bases short and J 3 bases short, with 11 bases between. The germline V gene has CDR1 SQVTM and CDR2 ANQGSEA. The CDR3 loop spans 12 amino acids. CDR3 amino acids: CSVPTRHTEAFF. The CDR3 DNA sequence: TGCAGCGTGCCTACTAGGCACACTGAAGCTTTCTTT. Using reference TRBV29-1 and TRBJ1-1 for the parts outside the CDR3, the full variable domain is SAVISQKPSRDICQRGTSLTIQCQVDSQVTMMFWYRQQPGQSLTLIATANQGSEATYESGFVIDKFPISRPNLTFSTLTVSNMSPEDSSIYLCSVPTRHTEAFFGQGTRLTVV.

The chain uses TRBV5-6 and TRBJ2-3, with D hard to call. Looked up from germline, CDR1 is SGHDT and CDR2 is YYEEEE. This CDR3 is built from 13 residues. The V and J ends lost 0 bases and 6 bases respectively, with 8 bases between them. The CDR3 nucleotides are TGTGCCAGCAGCTTGGTCTCTGCGGATACGCAGTATTTT. It encodes CASSLVSADTQYF.

The rearrangement joins TRBV7-3 to TRBJ2-5; 7 bases line up with TRBD2. The CDR3 runs 15 residues. J was trimmed by 1 base and V by 5 bases; bases with no gene match: 7. Germline CDR1 and CDR2: SGHTA and FQGTGA. The CDR3 DNA sequence: TGTGCCAGCAGCCCTTCTAGCGGCCCCCAAGAGACCCAGTACTTC. Translating it yields CASSPSSGPQETQYF.

The V call is TRBV4-1, the J call TRBJ1-2, with D maybe TRBD1 (5 bases). The CDR3 length is 15 residues. V was cut by 1 base and J by 1 base, with 10 bases left in between. Germline values: CDR1 MGHRA, CDR2 YSYEKL. The CDR3 DNA is TGCGCCAGCAGCCAAGGGGGACGGAATAACTATGGCTACACCTTC. Encoded protein: CASSQGGRNNYGYTF.

The rearrangement links TRBV28 to TRBJ2-2, with TRBD1 matching over 7 bases. The CDR3 has 17 amino acids. The J segment lost 4 bases and the V segment lost 5 bases, leaving 13 bases of the junction unmatched. Germline CDR1 reads MDHEN; CDR2 reads SYDVKM. The CDR3 reads CASSGKTGSRGTGELFF. CDR3 nucleotide sequence: TGTGCCAGCAGTGGCAAGACAGGGAGTCGGGGCACCGGGGAGCTGTTTTTT.

This chain joins TRBV5-8 and TRBJ2-5, with D possibly TRBD2 on 5 matching bases. CDR3 length: 18 amino acids. The germline V gene has CDR1 SGHTS and CDR2 YDEGEE. The V end was cut by 1 base, the J end by 1 base, with 20 bases between. Written as DNA, the CDR3 is TGTGCCAGCAGCTTGTGGGGTCTGCGAAGCGCGGGCCAAGAGACCCAGTACTTC. Translation: CASSLWGLRSAGQETQYF.

In DNA, the CDR3 is TGTGCCAGCAGCCACCGCGGGAGGGTAGGAAATGAGCAGTTCTTC. Translation gives CASSHRGRVGNEQFF. The chain is built from TRBV3-1 (or the pseudogene TRBV3-2) and TRBJ2-1; 9 bases map to TRBD2. The CDR3 has 15 amino acids. Germline V lookup: CDR1 LGHDT, CDR2 YNNKEL (reference sequence). The ends lost 3 bases at V and 7 bases at J; junction bases unmatched: 7.

The chain's CDR3 is CASSLAGTEAFF. CDR3 nucleotide sequence: TGTGCCAGCAGCTTAGCGGGGACTGAAGCTTTCTTT. The chain uses TRBV7-9 and TRBJ1-1; D not certain. Trimming pared 0 bases from V and 5 bases from J, leaving 4 bases between. The CDR3 is 12 amino acids. Germline-derived CDR1 and CDR2 are SEHNR and FQNEAQ (reference sequence).

The chain links TRBV11-2 to TRBJ1-1, with 7 bases that match TRBD1. This CDR3 spans 17 amino acids. J gave up 3 bases and V 2 bases, and 12 bases lay outside the gene matches. Per germline, CDR1 SGHAT and CDR2 FQNNGV. CDR3 nucleotide sequence: TGTGCCAGCAGCTTATGGTTAGGAGGGGGCGCGGACACTGAAGCTTTCTTT. This sequence encodes CASSLWLGGGADTEAFF.

The CDR3 nucleotides read TGTGCCAGCAGCTTAGAGAGTCTTCCCCCCGTTGGCTACACCTTC. Translating gives CASSLESLPPVGYTF. This rearrangement joins TRBV11-3 to TRBJ1-2, with D uncertain. The CDR3 runs to 15 residues. In germline, CDR1 is SGHNT, CDR2 YENEEA. Between the trimmed V and J ends, which lost 0 bases and 7 bases, there was a span of 15 bases. Supplemented by reference TRBV11-3 and TRBJ1-2, the full variable domain reads EAGVVQSPRYKIIEKKQPVAFWCNPISGHNTLYWYLQNLGQGPELLIRYENEEAVDDSQLPKDRFSAERLKGVDSTLKIQPAELGDSAVYLCASSLESLPPVGYTFGSGTRLTVV.